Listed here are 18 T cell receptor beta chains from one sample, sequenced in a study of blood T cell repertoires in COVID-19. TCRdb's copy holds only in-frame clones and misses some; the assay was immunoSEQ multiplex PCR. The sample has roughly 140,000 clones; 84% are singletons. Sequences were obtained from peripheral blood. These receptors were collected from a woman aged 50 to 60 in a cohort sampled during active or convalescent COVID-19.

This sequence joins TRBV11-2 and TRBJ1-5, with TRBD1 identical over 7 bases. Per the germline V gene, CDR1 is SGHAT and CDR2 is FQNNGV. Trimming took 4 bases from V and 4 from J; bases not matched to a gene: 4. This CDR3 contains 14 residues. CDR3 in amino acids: CASSSDRANQPQHF. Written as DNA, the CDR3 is TGTGCCAGCAGCTCCGACAGGGCTAATCAGCCCCAGCATTTT.

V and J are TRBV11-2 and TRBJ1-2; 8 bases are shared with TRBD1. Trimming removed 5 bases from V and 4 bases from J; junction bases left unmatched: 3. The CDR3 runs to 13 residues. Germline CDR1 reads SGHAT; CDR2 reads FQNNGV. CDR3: CASSQDRVYGYTF. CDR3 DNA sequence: TGTGCCAGCAGCCAGGACAGGGTCTATGGCTACACCTTC.

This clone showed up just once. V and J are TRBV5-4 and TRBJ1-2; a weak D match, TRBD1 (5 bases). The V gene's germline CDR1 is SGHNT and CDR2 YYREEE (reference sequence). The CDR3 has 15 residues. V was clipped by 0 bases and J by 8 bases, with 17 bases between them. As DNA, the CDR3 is TGTGCCAGCAGCTTGGTCGCAGGGCCCTCAGGGGGCTACACCTTC. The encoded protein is CASSLVAGPSGGYTF.

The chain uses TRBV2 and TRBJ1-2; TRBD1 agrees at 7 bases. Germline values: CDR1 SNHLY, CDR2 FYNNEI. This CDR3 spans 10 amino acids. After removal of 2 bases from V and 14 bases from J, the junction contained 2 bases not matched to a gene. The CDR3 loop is CASSEWDRTF. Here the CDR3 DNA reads TGTGCCAGCAGTGAATGGGACAGAACCTTC. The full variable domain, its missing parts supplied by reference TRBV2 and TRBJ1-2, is EPEVTQTPSHQVTQMGQEVILRCVPISNHLYFYWYRQILGQKVEFLVSFYNNEISEKSEIFDDQFSVERPDGSNFTLKIRSTKLEDSAMYFCASSEWDRTFGSGTRLTVV.

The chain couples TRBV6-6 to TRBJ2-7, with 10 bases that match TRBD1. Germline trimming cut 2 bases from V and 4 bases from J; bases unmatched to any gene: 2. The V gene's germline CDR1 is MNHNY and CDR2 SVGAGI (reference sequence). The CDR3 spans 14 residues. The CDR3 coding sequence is TGTGCCAGCAGTTACGGGACAGGGGAATACGAGCAGTACTTC. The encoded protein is CASSYGTGEYEQYF.

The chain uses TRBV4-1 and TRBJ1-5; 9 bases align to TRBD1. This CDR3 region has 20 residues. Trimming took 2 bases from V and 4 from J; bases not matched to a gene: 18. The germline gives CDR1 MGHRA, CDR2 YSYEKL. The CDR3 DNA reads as TGCGCCAGCAGCCAATCGGATCTAGACAGGGGGTGGGGAGCAAATCAGCCCCAGCATTTT. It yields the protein CASSQSDLDRGWGANQPQHF.

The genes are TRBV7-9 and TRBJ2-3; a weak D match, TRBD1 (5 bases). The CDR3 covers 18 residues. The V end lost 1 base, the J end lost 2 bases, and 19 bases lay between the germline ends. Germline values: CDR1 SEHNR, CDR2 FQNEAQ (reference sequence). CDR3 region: CASSLGRDFYLPTDTQYF. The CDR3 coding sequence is TGTGCCAGCAGCTTAGGCAGGGATTTCTACCTTCCCACAGATACGCAGTATTTT.

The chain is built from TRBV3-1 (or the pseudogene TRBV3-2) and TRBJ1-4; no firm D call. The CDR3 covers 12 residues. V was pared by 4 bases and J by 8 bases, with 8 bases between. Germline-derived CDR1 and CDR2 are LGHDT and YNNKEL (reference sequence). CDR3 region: CASSLAREKLFF. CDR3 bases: TGTGCCAGCAGCCTCGCGAGAGAAAAACTGTTTTTT.

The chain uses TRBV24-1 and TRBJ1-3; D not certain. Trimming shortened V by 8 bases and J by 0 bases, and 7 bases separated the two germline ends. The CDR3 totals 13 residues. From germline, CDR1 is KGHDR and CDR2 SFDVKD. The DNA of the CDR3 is TGTGCCACCAAAGCAAGCTCTGGAAACACCATATATTTT. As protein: CATKASSGNTIYF.

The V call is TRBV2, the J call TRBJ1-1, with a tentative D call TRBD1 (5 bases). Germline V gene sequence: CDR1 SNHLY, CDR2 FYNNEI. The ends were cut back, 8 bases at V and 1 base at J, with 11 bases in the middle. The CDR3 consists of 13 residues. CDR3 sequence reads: CASLRDKNTEAFF. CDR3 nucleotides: TGTGCCAGCCTCAGGGATAAGAACACTGAAGCTTTCTTT. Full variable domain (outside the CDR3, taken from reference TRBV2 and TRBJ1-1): EPEVTQTPSHQVTQMGQEVILRCVPISNHLYFYWYRQILGQKVEFLVSFYNNEISEKSEIFDDQFSVERPDGSNFTLKIRSTKLEDSAMYFCASLRDKNTEAFFGQGTRLTVV.

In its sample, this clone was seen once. The CDR3 is CASSVTGRTSTDTQYF. The CDR3 bases are TGTGCCAGCAGCGTTACCGGGAGAACTAGCACAGATACGCAGTATTTT. The chain has TRBV5-4 and TRBJ2-3, with D perhaps TRBD2 (6 bases). The length of the CDR3 is 16 residues. Germline CDR1 is SGHNT and CDR2 is YYREEE (reference sequence). V gave up 4 bases and J gave up 0 bases, with 15 bases separating them.

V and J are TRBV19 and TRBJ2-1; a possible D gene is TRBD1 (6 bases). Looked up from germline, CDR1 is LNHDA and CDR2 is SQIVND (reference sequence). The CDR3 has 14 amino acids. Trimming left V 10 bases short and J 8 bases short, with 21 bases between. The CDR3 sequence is CATRGARGSYEQFF. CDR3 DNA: TGTGCCACACGGGGCGCCAGGGGTTCGTATGAGCAGTTCTTC.

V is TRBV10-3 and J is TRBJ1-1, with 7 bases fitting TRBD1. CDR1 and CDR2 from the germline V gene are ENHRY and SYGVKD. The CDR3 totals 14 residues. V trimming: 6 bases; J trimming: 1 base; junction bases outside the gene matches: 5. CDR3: CAIREGQTNTEAFF. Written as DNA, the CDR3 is TGTGCCATCAGAGAGGGACAGACGAACACTGAAGCTTTCTTT.

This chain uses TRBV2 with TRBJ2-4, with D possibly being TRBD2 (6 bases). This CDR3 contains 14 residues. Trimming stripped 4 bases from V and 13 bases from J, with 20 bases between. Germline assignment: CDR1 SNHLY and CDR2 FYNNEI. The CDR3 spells CASSVRDFLAMQYF. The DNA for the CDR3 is TGTGCCAGCAGTGTCCGGGACTTTCTAGCTATGCAGTACTTC.

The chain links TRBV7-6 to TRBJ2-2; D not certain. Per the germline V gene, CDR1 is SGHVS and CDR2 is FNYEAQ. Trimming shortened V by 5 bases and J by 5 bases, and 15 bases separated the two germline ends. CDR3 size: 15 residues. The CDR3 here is CASSPVSRDTGELFF. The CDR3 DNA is TGTGCCAGCAGCCCCGTGAGCCGCGATACCGGGGAGCTGTTTTTT.

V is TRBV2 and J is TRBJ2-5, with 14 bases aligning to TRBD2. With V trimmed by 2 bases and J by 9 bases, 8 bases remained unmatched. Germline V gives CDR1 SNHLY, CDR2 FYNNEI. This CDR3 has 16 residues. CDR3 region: CASSESGTSGGGAQYF. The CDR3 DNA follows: TGTGCCAGCAGTGAATCAGGGACTAGCGGGGGTGGGGCCCAGTACTTC.

Written as DNA, the CDR3 is TGTGCCAGCTCACCCGACAGGATGAACACTGAAGCTTTCTTT. Protein product: CASSPDRMNTEAFF. The chain couples TRBV18 to TRBJ1-1; D may be TRBD1 (6 bases). CDR1 is KGHSH, CDR2 LQKENI, per germline. CDR3 size: 14 residues. Trimming shortened V by 3 bases and J by 0 bases, and 8 bases separated the two germline ends.

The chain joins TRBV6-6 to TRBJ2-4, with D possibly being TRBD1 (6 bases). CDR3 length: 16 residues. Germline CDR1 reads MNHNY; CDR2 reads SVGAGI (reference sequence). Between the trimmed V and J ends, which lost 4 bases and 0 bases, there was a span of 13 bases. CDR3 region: CASSSKGQLAKNIQYF. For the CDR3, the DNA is TGTGCCAGCAGTTCCAAAGGACAGTTAGCCAAAAACATTCAGTACTTC.